The rows below give T cell receptor beta chains drawn from one sample of a study of T cells in Graves' hyperthyroidism and ophthalmopathy. From the multiplex PCR reads, TCRdb called clonotypes with MiXCR, one entry per CDR3 protein. The sample includes tens of thousands of distinct CDR3 sequences, 49% of them seen just once. Sequenced sample: blood. The receptors originated from a woman aged 50 to 60 with Graves' hyperthyroidism that later progressed to Graves' ophthalmopathy. Each CDR3 is given with its conserved first and last residue. Each record gives: D gene, J gene, V gene, clone size, CDR3 DNA, CDR3 protein. The D gene is left open where the match is weak. Size tells how often a clone was seen (once, few, many) or the class of an expanded clone, and some rows leave it out.

TRBD1 TRBJ1-5 TRBV6-1 . TGTGTCAGCACCCACATCGGGACAGACGGGAAACAGCCCCAGCATTTT CVSTHIGTDGKQPQHF
. TRBJ1-4 TRBV10-3 . TGTGCCATCAGGGGCTTGGGGAATGAAAAACTGTTTTTT CAIRGLGNEKLFF
. TRBJ2-2 TRBV29-1 medium-sized TGCAGCGTTGATGGGCCTCAAGGGCTGTTTTTT CSVDGPQGLFF
. TRBJ2-3 TRBV20-1 . TGCAGTGCTGGCTGGCAGCTCCACACAGATATGCAGTACTTT CSAGWQLHTDMQYF
TRBD1 TRBJ2-1 TRBV10-3 . TGTGCCATCAGTGACCCGGGACAGGCTTACAATGAGCAGTTCTTC CAISDPGQAYNEQFF
TRBD2 TRBJ2-7 TRBV20-1 medium-sized TGCAGTGCTAGACCAGCGGGAGTCCGCGAGCAGTACTTC CSARPAGVREQYF
. TRBJ1-3 TRBV6-5 many TGTGCCAGCAGTTACTCTCCAAGGGGGAACACCATATATTTT CASSYSPRGNTIYF
. TRBJ1-6 TRBV20-1 medium-sized TGCAGTGCAGCACTAGAGGGCGTCTATAATTCACCCCTCCACTTT CSAALEGVYNSPLHF
TRBD2 TRBJ2-7 TRBV10-3 medium-sized TGTGCCATCAGTGAAGGACTAGACTACGAGCAGTACTTC CAISEGLDYEQYF
. TRBJ2-1 TRBV7-7 few TGTGCTAGCAGCTTAGGCAGATACAATGAGCAGTTCTTC CASSLGRYNEQFF
. TRBJ1-5 TRBV19 . TGTGCCAGTAGTATGGGGACGGATCCGAGCAATCAGCCCCAGCATTTT CASSMGTDPSNQPQHF
. TRBJ1-5 TRBV7-9 . TGTGCCAGCAGCTTAGGGGGGCCCACCAATCAGCCCCAGCATTTT CASSLGGPTNQPQHF
TRBD1 TRBJ2-5 TRBV24-1 . TGTGCCACCAGTGACGGACAGGGGGATCAGCCCCAGTACTTC CATSDGQGDQPQYF
TRBD1 TRBJ1-4 TRBV29-1 medium-sized TGCAGCGCGTCCGGACAGGGGGCGGGGGAAAAACTGTTTTTT CSASGQGAGEKLFF
. TRBJ2-3 TRBV7-2 . TGTGCCAGCAGCCCAGCCAATGAGCAGTATTTT CASSPANEQYF
TRBD1 TRBJ1-1 TRBV12-3/TRBV12-4 many TGTGCCAGCAGTCTGGGACAGGGGGGGCTTGGTACTGAAGCTTTCTTT CASSLGQGGLGTEAFF
. TRBJ2-3 TRBV11-1 . TGTGCCAGCATCTTAAAGCGGCACACAGATACGCAGTATTTT CASILKRHTDTQYF
. TRBJ2-2 TRBV19 . TGTGCCAGTAAACGGAACACCGGGGAGTTGCTTTTT CASKRNTGELLF
. TRBJ2-6 TRBV4-2 . TGTGCCAGCAGCCTGGGGCTGGTGACTTTC CASSLGLVTF
TRBD1 TRBJ1-2 TRBV6-2/TRBV6-3 many TGTGCCAGCCGCCGACAGGGGGCCCGAGAAAACTATGGCTACACCTTC CASRRQGARENYGYTF
. TRBJ1-5 TRBV6-2/TRBV6-3 . TGTGCCAGCAGTCCGAACAATCAGCCCCAGCATTTT CASSPNNQPQHF
. TRBJ1-1 TRBV7-7 . TGTGCTAGCAGCCCCCCCGGGACGCGGAACACTGAAGCTTTCTTT CASSPPGTRNTEAFF
TRBD1 TRBJ1-2 TRBV9 . TGTGCCAGCAGCGTAGGGACAGGGCTGTACTATGGCTACACCTTC CASSVGTGLYYGYTF
. TRBJ1-5 TRBV2 medium-sized TGTGCCAGCAGTACGAGGGATCAGCCCCAGCATTTT CASSTRDQPQHF
. TRBJ1-1 TRBV6-2/TRBV6-3 . TGTGCCAGCGGTTTCGGCAGAAACACTGAAGCTTTCTTT CASGFGRNTEAFF
TRBD2 TRBJ2-3 TRBV19 . TGTGCCAGTAGTATAAGCGGAGCTAGCGGGAGGGCGACAGATACGCAGTATTTT CASSISGASGRATDTQYF
. TRBJ2-1 TRBV6-1 . TGTGCCAGCAGTGTTTTAGTGGGAGTCAATGAGCAGCTCTTC CASSVLVGVNEQLF
TRBD1 TRBJ2-3 TRBV7-9 . TGTGCCAGCAGCTCAGCCCGACAGGGGACAACTAGCACAGATACGCAGTATTTT CASSSARQGTTSTDTQYF
. TRBJ1-1 TRBV6-4 many TGTGCCAGCAGTGACGGGGGCGAGACTGAAGCTTTCTTT CASSDGGETEAFF
. TRBJ1-2 TRBV24-1 once TGTGCCACCAGTGATTTCAGGGTCGGCGGCTACACCTTC CATSDFRVGGYTF
. TRBJ2-7 TRBV7-6 . TGTGCCAGCAGCTTAGATCAGGGAGGTAACACCGGGGAGCAGTACTTC CASSLDQGGNTGEQYF
TRBD2 TRBJ2-1 TRBV6-2/TRBV6-3 many TGTGCCAGCAGTGCTCCCCGGGACTATTCTAATGAGCAGTTCTTC CASSAPRDYSNEQFF
TRBD1 TRBJ2-2 TRBV19 many TGTGCCAGTAGTAGCCTCCAGGGGGTCACCGGGGAGCTGTTTTTT CASSSLQGVTGELFF
. TRBJ1-1 TRBV27 many TGTGCCAGCAGTTTACAAGGGTTGAACACTGAAGCTTTCTTT CASSLQGLNTEAFF
. TRBJ2-3 TRBV6-6 . TGTGCCAGCACCAAAGACAGGGTGGGAGGAGATACGCAGTATTTT CASTKDRVGGDTQYF
TRBD1 TRBJ1-2 TRBV7-2 . TGTGCCAGCAGCTTAGGCCAGGGGGTGTACTATGGCTACACCTTC CASSLGQGVYYGYTF
. TRBJ1-2 TRBV29-1 . TGCAGCAGTTCAGGCTTCCATGGCTACACCTTC CSSSGFHGYTF
. TRBJ2-2 TRBV5-4 many TGTGCCAGCAGCTTGGAGAGCAGTCCGAACACCGGGGAGCTGTTTTTT CASSLESSPNTGELFF
. TRBJ2-5 TRBV11-3 many TGTGCCAGCAGCTTAGCCCCTTTAGTAAGAGAGACCCAGTACTTC CASSLAPLVRETQYF
. TRBJ1-2 TRBV20-1 few TGCAGTGCTAGACTCGTCGGCACAGGCTACACCTTC CSARLVGTGYTF
TRBD2 TRBJ2-5 TRBV11-3 many TGTGCCAGCAGCTTTAGCGGGAGGGGAGAGACCCAGTACTTC CASSFSGRGETQYF
. TRBJ2-7 TRBV5-5 many TGTGCCAGCAGCGGAATAGGATACGAGCAGTACTTC CASSGIGYEQYF
TRBD2 TRBJ2-1 TRBV5-8 many TGTGCCAGCATCCCGCCGGGACTAGCGGGAGGGCCTTTCAATGAGCAGTTCTTC CASIPPGLAGGPFNEQFF
TRBD2 TRBJ2-1 TRBV24-1 many TGTGCCACCAGTGGCGGGACTAGCGGGAGTCCCTACAATGAGCAGTTCTTC CATSGGTSGSPYNEQFF
TRBD2 TRBJ2-1 TRBV7-3 many TGTGCCAGCAGCCCCACTAGCGGGAGCTCCTACAATGAGCAGTTCTTC CASSPTSGSSYNEQFF
. TRBJ2-7 TRBV7-2 . TGTGCCAGCAGCTTTGGACTAAGAGGGCGTGGTCTAATCGCCTACGAGCAGTACTTC CASSFGLRGRGLIAYEQYF
. TRBJ2-2 TRBV29-1 medium-sized TGCAGCGGATGTAGGGGGGAGCTGTTTTTT CSGCRGELFF
TRBD2 TRBJ2-1 TRBV20-1 many TGCAGTGCTATCCCGCCTAGCGGGAGCTCCTACAATGAGCAGTTCTTC CSAIPPSGSSYNEQFF
TRBD1 TRBJ2-3 TRBV7-2 few TGTGCCAGCAGTACACAGGGGGCAACAGATACGCAGTATTTT CASSTQGATDTQYF
. TRBJ2-7 TRBV12-3/TRBV12-4 . TGTGCCAGCAGCCAGGGGATAGGGATCTCCTACGAGCAGTACTTC CASSQGIGISYEQYF
TRBD2 TRBJ2-5 TRBV6-2/TRBV6-3 many TGTGCCAGCAGTACTTTATCGAGACTAGCGGTACAAGAGACCCAGTACTTC CASSTLSRLAVQETQYF
TRBD1 TRBJ1-4 TRBV9 . TGTGCCAGCAGCGTCCTCGGACAGGGTTGTGAAAAACTGTTTTTT CASSVLGQGCEKLFF
TRBD1 TRBJ2-2 TRBV6-7 many TGTGCCAGCAGTCCCAGCAGGGGGCGCTTTTCCGGGGAGCTGTTTTTT CASSPSRGRFSGELFF
. TRBJ2-7 TRBV6-6 many TGTGCCGCCTTGGGGGGACTGTACGAGCAGTACTTC CAALGGLYEQYF
TRBD1 TRBJ1-1 TRBV6-2/TRBV6-3 many TGTGCCAGCAGTTACTCGCGACAGGGCACTGAAGCTTTCTTT CASSYSRQGTEAFF
TRBD1 TRBJ2-2 TRBV24-1 medium-sized TGTGCCACCACCCCGACAGGGTCCAACACCGGGGAGCTGTTTTTT CATTPTGSNTGELFF
TRBD1 TRBJ1-2 TRBV5-1 many TGCGCCAGCGAACCCGGTCCGGACAGGCCCGCATATGGCTACACCTTC CASEPGPDRPAYGYTF
. TRBJ2-7 TRBV9 many TGTGCCAGCAGTTGGCAGGGGAACTCCTACGAGCAGTACTTC CASSWQGNSYEQYF
. TRBJ1-5 TRBV6-1 many TGTGCCAGCAGTGAGCACGATCAGCCCCAGCATTTT CASSEHDQPQHF